This TCR beta chain was obtained from a study of blood T cell repertoires in COVID-19. V gave up 1 base and J gave up 0 bases; unmatched junction bases: 3. The CDR3 is 16 residues long. Per germline, CDR1 SQVTM and CDR2 ANQGSEA. Methods used by the authors: For nucleated cells, counts were estimated from reference gene primer amplification. Generated by immunoSEQ multiplex PCR, the TCRdb table keeps only in-frame clones and is missing some. V and J calls and clone size are those listed in that table; D and trimming were worked out from the DNA. The repertoire holds approximately 300,000 clones, with around 88% as singletons.

The specimen sequenced was peripheral blood. The chain has TRBV29-1 and TRBJ2-2; 9 bases agree with TRBD2. The sequence came from a woman in her fifties or sixties with acute or convalescent COVID-19. CDR3 residues: CSVEAGTSTNTGELFF. The CDR3, as DNA: TGCAGCGTTGAAGCCGGGACTAGCACGAACACCGGGGAGCTGTTTTTT.